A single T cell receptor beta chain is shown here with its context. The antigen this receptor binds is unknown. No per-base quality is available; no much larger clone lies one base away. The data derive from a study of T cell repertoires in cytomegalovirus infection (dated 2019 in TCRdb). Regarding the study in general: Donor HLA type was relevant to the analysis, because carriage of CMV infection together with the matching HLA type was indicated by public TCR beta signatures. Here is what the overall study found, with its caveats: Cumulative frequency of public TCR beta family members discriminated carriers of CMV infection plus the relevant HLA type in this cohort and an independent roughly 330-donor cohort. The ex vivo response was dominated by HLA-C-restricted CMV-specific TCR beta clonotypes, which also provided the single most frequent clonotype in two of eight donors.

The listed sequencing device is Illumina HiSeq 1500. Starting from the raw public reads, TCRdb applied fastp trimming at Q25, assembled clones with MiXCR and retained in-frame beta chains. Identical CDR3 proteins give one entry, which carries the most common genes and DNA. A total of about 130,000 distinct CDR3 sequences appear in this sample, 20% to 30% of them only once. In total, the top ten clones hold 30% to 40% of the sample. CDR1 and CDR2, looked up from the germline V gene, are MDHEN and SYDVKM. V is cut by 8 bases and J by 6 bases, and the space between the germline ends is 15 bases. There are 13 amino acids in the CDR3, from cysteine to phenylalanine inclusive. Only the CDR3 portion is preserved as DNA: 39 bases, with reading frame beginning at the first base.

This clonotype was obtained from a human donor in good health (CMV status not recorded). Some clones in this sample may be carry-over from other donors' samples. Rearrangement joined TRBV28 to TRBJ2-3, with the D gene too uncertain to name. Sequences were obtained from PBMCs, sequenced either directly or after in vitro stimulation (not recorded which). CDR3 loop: CASCANKWDTQYF. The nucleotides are TGTGCCAGCTGTGCCAATAAGTGGGATACGCAGTATTTT.